A selection of T cell receptor beta chains follows, all from one sample in a study of siplizumab effects on memory and regulatory T cells. TCRdb's copy holds only in-frame clones and misses some; the assay was immunoSEQ multiplex PCR. This sample carries around 100,000 clones, about 95% of them seen once, and the ten largest clones take 1% to 1.5%. Material for sequencing was non-Treg CD4+ T cells sorted from blood. These receptors were taken from a human donor in good health. The CDR3 runs from the conserved cysteine through the conserved F or W. D genes are given only for firm matches. The size entry is marked missing in some rows and otherwise reads once, few, many or a size class.

v_gene	len	d_gene	j_gene	abundance	CDR3nt	CDR3aa
TRBV6-1	15	.	TRBJ2-3	.	TGTGCCAGCAGAGAAACAAGGAGATGGGAAGATACGCAGTATTTT	CASRETRRWEDTQYF
TRBV9	13	TRBD2	TRBJ2-5	.	TGTGCCAGCAGCCCCGCGGGGGGAGAGACCCAGTACTTC	CASSPAGGETQYF
TRBV7-9	12	TRBD2	TRBJ2-1	.	TGTGCCGGGCGGGGGGTTGACAATGAGCAGTTCTTC	CAGRGVDNEQFF
TRBV5-1	14	.	TRBJ2-5	.	TGCGCCAGCAGCCCAGGGGGAGGGAAAGAGACCCAGTACTTC	CASSPGGGKETQYF
TRBV19	15	TRBD1	TRBJ2-1	.	TGTGCCAGTACCGACTGGCAGGGGGCTTCGGATGAGCAGTTCTTC	CASTDWQGASDEQFF
TRBV25-1	12	.	TRBJ2-5	.	TGTGCCAGCAGTGAATTCGGAGAGACCCAGTACTTC	CASSEFGETQYF
TRBV6-5	14	.	TRBJ2-5	.	TGTGCCAGCAGTTACGGCAAAAGGCCAGAGACCCAGTACTTC	CASSYGKRPETQYF
TRBV7-9	15	TRBD1	TRBJ2-2	.	TGTGCCAGCAGCTTCGGGACAGCGAACACCGGGGAGCTGTTTTTT	CASSFGTANTGELFF
TRBV28	15	TRBD2	TRBJ2-5	.	TGTGCCAGCAGAGAACTAGCGGGAGGGAAAGAGACCCAGTACTTC	CASRELAGGKETQYF
TRBV20-1	10	TRBD2	TRBJ2-1	.	TGCAGTGCGACGCGGGAGAACGAATTCTTC	CSATRENEFF
TRBV28	15	.	TRBJ1-2	.	TGTGCCAGCAACCCTAATACGGCCAGGGGTTATGGCTACACCTTC	CASNPNTARGYGYTF
TRBV7-9	14	TRBD1	TRBJ2-5	.	TGTGCCAGCAGCCGGGGACAGGATGCGGAGACCCAGTACTTC	CASSRGQDAETQYF
TRBV21-1	16	.	TRBJ2-7	.	TGTGCCAGCAGCAAAGTGAGAGACGGGGAGGCTCCCGAGCAGTACTTC	CASSKVRDGEAPEQYF
TRBV6-1	16	.	TRBJ1-4	.	TGTGCCAGCAGTGAACCAGGAGAGGCAACTAATGAAAAACTGTTTTTT	CASSEPGEATNEKLFF
TRBV19	17	.	TRBJ2-1	.	TGTGCCAGTACCCCCTTAAGGGGAGTTCGCTCCTACAATGAGCAGTTCTTC	CASTPLRGVRSYNEQFF
TRBV9	14	.	TRBJ1-1	.	TGTGCCAGCAGCCCACGGGCCGCGAGGACTGAAGCTTTCTTT	CASSPRAARTEAFF
TRBV2	17	TRBD2	TRBJ2-1	.	TGTGCCAGCAGTGCCCCATCTAGCGGAACCAAAAACAATGAGCAGTTCTTC	CASSAPSSGTKNNEQFF
TRBV2	14	.	TRBJ2-7	.	TGTGCCAGCAGTGGGTCGAGAGGCACCTACGAGCAGTACTTC	CASSGSRGTYEQYF
TRBV7-9	16	TRBD2	TRBJ2-3	.	TGTGCCAGCAGCTCCGGACTAGCGGCGGCCACAGATACGCAGTATTTT	CASSSGLAAATDTQYF
TRBV10-3	14	TRBD1	TRBJ1-1	.	TGTGCCATCAGTGGGACAGGGATGAACACTGAAGCTTTCTTT	CAISGTGMNTEAFF
TRBV7-8	14	.	TRBJ2-3	once	TGTGCCAGCAGCTTAACCGGCTTGGCAGATACGCAGTATTTT	CASSLTGLADTQYF
TRBV9	15	.	TRBJ1-1	.	TGTGCCAGCAGCGTAGTCCCAGGGGATTACACTGAAGCTTTCTTT	CASSVVPGDYTEAFF
TRBV14	13	.	TRBJ1-1	.	TGTGCCAGCAGCCAAGGGATGAACACTGAAGCTTTCTTT	CASSQGMNTEAFF
TRBV28	14	TRBD1	TRBJ2-7	.	TGTGCCAGCAGTTCGACAGGGGTCCCCTACGAGCAGTACTTC	CASSSTGVPYEQYF
TRBV7-9	15	.	TRBJ1-1	.	TGTGCCAGCAGCTTAGGTGGGGGCATGAACACTGAAGCTTTCTTT	CASSLGGGMNTEAFF
TRBV28	17	.	TRBJ1-4	once	TGTGCCAGCAGTTTCGGACTCGAAGCGTCGCTACGTTCGAAACTGTTTTTT	CASSFGLEASLRSKLFF
TRBV28	17	TRBD1	TRBJ1-2	.	TGTGCCAGCAGTACTCGGGCGGGGCAGGGGGTACGTCATGGCTACACCTTC	CASSTRAGQGVRHGYTF
TRBV6-1	13	.	TRBJ2-7	once	TGTGCCAGCATCGAAGCTGGTCCCTACGAGCAGTACTTC	CASIEAGPYEQYF
TRBV6-4	13	.	TRBJ2-2	.	TGTGCCAGCAGTGACTGGCGAGGTGGGGAGCTGTTTTTT	CASSDWRGGELFF
TRBV10-2	14	TRBD1	TRBJ2-7	.	TGCGCCAGCAAGGTGGGGACAGGCGCTAGCGAGCAGTACTTC	CASKVGTGASEQYF
TRBV11-3	15	.	TRBJ2-2	.	TGTGCCAGCAGCTTTAAGGGTTCGAACACCGGGGAGCTGTTTTTT	CASSFKGSNTGELFF
TRBV15	15	TRBD2	TRBJ2-3	.	TGTGCCACCAGCCTGATGTGGCGGGAGGCAGATACGCAGTATTTT	CATSLMWREADTQYF
TRBV10-3	16	TRBD2	TRBJ2-5	.	TGTGCCACCGGCTCCCGACCAGCGGGAATGCAAGAGACCCAGTACTTC	CATGSRPAGMQETQYF
TRBV6-6	11	.	TRBJ1-5	.	TGTGCCAGCATGGGGGGGGAACGACTGCATTTT	CASMGGERLHF
TRBV27	14	TRBD1	TRBJ1-4	.	TGTGCCAGCAGTCCGGGACAGGGACCCGAAAAACTGTTTTTT	CASSPGQGPEKLFF
TRBV7-6	15	.	TRBJ2-7	.	TGTGCCAGCAGCTTATCTACCTCCCTGACGTACGAGCAGTACTTC	CASSLSTSLTYEQYF
TRBV6-1	12	.	TRBJ1-2	.	TGTGCCAGCAGTCCTGGGGGCTATGGCTACACCTTC	CASSPGGYGYTF
TRBV5-1	15	.	TRBJ2-7	.	TGCGCCAGCAGCTTGGGGACCGACGCGACCTACGAGCAGTACTTC	CASSLGTDATYEQYF
TRBV7-7	15	TRBD2	TRBJ2-7	.	TGTGCTAGCAGCTTAGGGGAGGGGTTGTTTTACGAGCAGTACTTC	CASSLGEGLFYEQYF
TRBV6-5	13	.	TRBJ2-5	.	TGTGCCAGCAGTAGCAGGGTAGAAGAGACCCAGTACTTC	CASSSRVEETQYF
TRBV9	18	.	TRBJ1-4	.	TGTGCCAGCAGCGTAGGGCCCTGGGGGGGCGCGGCTAATGAAAAACTGTTTTTT	CASSVGPWGGAANEKLFF
TRBV28	16	TRBD2	TRBJ2-7	once	TGTGCCAGCAGGAACCTAGCGGGAGGCAAGTCCTACGAGCAGTACTTC	CASRNLAGGKSYEQYF
TRBV4-1	13	.	TRBJ2-7	once	TGCGCCAGCAGCCCTGGCGGGCGCTACGAGCAGTACTTC	CASSPGGRYEQYF
TRBV12-5	11	.	TRBJ2-7	.	TGTGCTAGTGGGGAGGCTTACGAGCAGTACTTC	CASGEAYEQYF
TRBV7-9	14	TRBD2	TRBJ2-1	.	TGTGCCAGCAGCTTATATGAGACTAGCGGCCAGCAGTTCTTC	CASSLYETSGQQFF
TRBV7-7	17	.	TRBJ2-2	once	TGTGCTAGCAGCCCACTGTTGGGGGGCGCGGGGACCGGGGAGCTGTTTTTT	CASSPLLGGAGTGELFF
TRBV19	14	.	TRBJ1-3	.	TGTGCCAGTACTGAGAGACTATCTGGAAACACCATATATTTT	CASTERLSGNTIYF
TRBV29-1	15	TRBD2	TRBJ2-3	once	TGCAGCGTTAATGGACTAGCGGGATACACAGATACGCAGTATTTT	CSVNGLAGYTDTQYF
TRBV7-9	15	TRBD1	TRBJ1-1	.	TGTGCCAGCAGCTTCCCGGGACAGTTGAACACTGAAGCTTTCTTT	CASSFPGQLNTEAFF
TRBV19	15	.	TRBJ2-2	.	TGTGCCAGTAGTCGGACGGAGAGAAGCACCGGGGAGCTGTTTTTT	CASSRTERSTGELFF
TRBV19	13	TRBD2	TRBJ2-4	.	TGTGCCAGTAGTCCTTTAGCGGGGAACATTCAGTACTTC	CASSPLAGNIQYF
TRBV6-6	14	.	TRBJ2-2	.	TGTGCCAGCAGTTGGATGGAGGACACCGGGGAGCTGTTTTTT	CASSWMEDTGELFF
TRBV28	15	TRBD1	TRBJ1-2	.	TGTGCCAGCAGTTTATACGCAGCCCAGGGGGATGGCTACACCTTC	CASSLYAAQGDGYTF
TRBV18	15	.	TRBJ1-3	.	TGTGCCAGCTCACCACCGGAGGCCTCTGGAAACACCATATATTTT	CASSPPEASGNTIYF
TRBV5-1	17	.	TRBJ2-1	once	TGCGCCAGCAGCCCCCCGCGCTCCACCTTTTCCTACAATGAGCAGTTCTTC	CASSPPRSTFSYNEQFF
TRBV6-6	13	TRBD1	TRBJ2-7	.	TGTGCCAGCGGGGGACAGCTCCGCCACGAGCAGTACTTC	CASGGQLRHEQYF
TRBV9	15	.	TRBJ1-3	.	TGTGCCAGCAGCGCAGGTCTTACGTCTGGAAACACCATATATTTT	CASSAGLTSGNTIYF
TRBV5-1	15	TRBD1	TRBJ2-7	.	TGCGCCAGCAGCTTGAGTGTGGCCCCCCAGGGACAGATATACTTC	CASSLSVAPQGQIYF
TRBV5-1	15	TRBD2	TRBJ2-3	.	TGCGCCAGCAGCCATAGCGGGAGGAACACAGATACGCAGTATTTT	CASSHSGRNTDTQYF